The 5 T cell receptor beta chains below all came from one sample that was sequenced in a study of CD8+CD57+ T cells in acquired aplastic anemia. Profiling that covered TCR beta VDJ and CDR3 relied on genomic DNA as its template. One entry per CDR3 protein results from TCRdb running MiXCR on the reads. Of about 140,000 distinct CDR3 sequences in the sample, approximately 41% were seen once. The sample comprised sorted CD4+, CD8+, or CD8+CD57+ T cells (not recorded which) from PBMCs. The receptors shown here come from a human donor in good health, serving as a control.

In this sample, this clonotype turned up many times. CDR3 sequence reads: CASSLGPRSYGYTF. For the CDR3, the DNA is TGTGCCAGCAGCTTAGGTCCGCGAAGTTATGGCTACACCTTC. The rearrangement joins TRBV7-2 to TRBJ1-2; D not certain. CDR3 size: 14 residues. Germline CDR1 reads SGHTA; CDR2 reads FQGNSA. Deletions cut 1 base from V and 5 bases from J, with 11 bases between.

This clonotype was recorded many times. The chain combines TRBV12-3 or TRBV12-4 with TRBJ2-2; TRBD2 matches at 7 bases. The CDR3 is 13 amino acids. After removal of 8 bases from V and 4 bases from J, the junction contained 4 bases not matched to a gene. The CDR3 protein is CASWRGSTGELFF. The CDR3 bases are TGTGCCAGCTGGCGGGGGAGCACCGGGGAGCTGTTTTTT.

The chain has TRBV15 and TRBJ2-1; 9 nucleotides align to TRBD2. The CDR3 extends over 16 amino acids. Trimming at V came to 3 bases and at J to 4 bases, leaving 7 bases not matched to a gene. Germline V lookup: CDR1 LNHNV, CDR2 YYDKDF (reference sequence). Here the CDR3 reads CATSRAGTSRYNEQFF. In nucleotides, the CDR3 is TGTGCCACCAGCAGGGCTGGGACTAGCCGATACAATGAGCAGTTCTTC.

The V and J genes are TRBV2 and TRBJ1-1; D may be TRBD1 (6 bases). The CDR3 consists of 12 residues. In germline, CDR1 is SNHLY, CDR2 FYNNEI. The ends were cut back, 7 bases at V and 6 bases at J, with 12 bases in the middle. The CDR3 nucleotides are TGTGCCAGCAATCAGGGGTGGTCTGAAGCTTTCTTT. Amino acids: CASNQGWSEAFF.

This sequence joins TRBV29-1 and TRBJ1-2; D is undetermined. The CDR3 sequence is 11 residues long. Germline CDR1 reads SQVTM; CDR2 reads ANQGSEA. Deletions cut 2 bases from V and 4 bases from J, with 5 bases between. The CDR3 protein is CSVENTYGYTF. The CDR3, as DNA: TGCAGCGTTGAAAACACCTATGGCTACACCTTC.